This TCR beta chain derives from a study of blood T cell repertoires in COVID-19. Some clones are missing from TCRdb's copy, which holds only in-frame ones; the method was immunoSEQ multiplex PCR. Here the sample spans some 140,000 clones, over 60% being singletons. Germline V CDR1 and CDR2: LGHDT, YNNKEL (reference sequence). The V end was cut by 2 bases, the J end by 6 bases, with 14 bases between. The CDR3 totals 16 residues. Sequencing input: peripheral blood. The receptor was derived from an elderly man with acute or convalescent COVID-19. The V gene is TRBV3-1 (or the pseudogene TRBV3-2), the J gene TRBJ1-6; maybe TRBD1 (6 bases). CDR3 sequence reads: CASSQSGGGFNSPLHF. The CDR3 bases are TGTGCCAGCAGCCAAAGTGGGGGGGGCTTTAATTCACCCCTCCACTTT.